The TCR beta chain described here comes from a study of blood T cell repertoires in COVID-19 (dated by TCRdb to the early 2020s). Concerning the study at large: Recovered participants in ImmuneRACE Cohort 3 were defined as having two consecutive negative NP/OP PCR tests, clearance from a healthcare professional, or resolution of symptoms. Samples from collaborators originated in the United States, Italy and Spain and spanned both the acute and convalescent phases of COVID-19. The material from the prospective study consisted of cDNA or gDNA derived from T cells, B-cell-depleted T cells, or PBMCs. Subjects who had been exposed to COVID-19, were actively infected with it, or had recovered from it provided the deeply sampled blood TCRbeta repertoires that made up the dataset. The repertoires were released in a freely available public database meant as a resource for research on the immune response to SARS-CoV-2. Samples came from the ongoing ImmuneRACE study (first 160 participants) plus 1,254 subjects from 6 global collaborators. The sample metadata nearly always contained a de-identified subject ID, COVID-19 status, age in years and sex. Where available, HLA class I and class II types were obtained from metadata supplied by the sample provider rather than from assay-based typing. Study-wide findings and limitations: The quantity of clinical and demographic metadata differed by source and by participant and was supplied without curation.

From V the trimming removes 4 bases and from J it removes 7 bases, while the gene matches leave 4 bases of the junction unaccounted for. The germline V gene specifies SGHNT as CDR1 and YENEEA as CDR2. Including the terminal cysteine and phenylalanine, the CDR3 comprises 14 residues. CDR3 DNA is the only sequence kept; it has 42 bases, read in frame from the first base. In the prospective study, participants were about 18 to 100 years old, resided in around 25 geographic areas of the United States, and were enrolled through a virtual design. To assign participants to cohorts, the prospective study relied on clinical history that participants themselves reported in a screening survey and a study questionnaire. Each participant in the prospective study had whole blood, serum and a nasopharyngeal or oropharyngeal swab collected by mobile phlebotomists. Prospective study participants could optionally give additional blood draws and questionnaires over an approximately two-month period. Before DNA extraction, blood samples from the prospective study were shipped at room temperature or frozen.

Of note for this clone: Its antigen is unknown. No per-base quality is available; no much larger clone lies one base away.

The immunoSEQ Assay, a bias-controlled multiplex PCR, was used to amplify TCRbeta CDR3 regions from genomic DNA. The original methods were these. The number of nucleated cells in each sample was estimated by amplification of reference gene primers within the assay. To quantify the absolute abundance of each unique TCRbeta CDR3 rearrangement, sequence reads were collapsed and filtered. For each sample, productive Simpson clonality was calculated as the square root of Simpson's diversity index over productive rearrangements. Held by TCRdb, this immuneACCESS table contains in-frame sequences only and omits some clones. Under half of the omission traces to an unresolved V gene where checked; the cause of the rest is unknown. D and trimming were read from the DNA, whereas the V and J calls and clone size are those reported in that table. Counted in this sample were around 290,000 clones; 88% of them appeared once. The ten largest clones add up to 2% to 2.5% of the sample.

Sequenced sample: PBMCs or T cells enriched from blood (not recorded which). In this chain, TRBV11-3 is recombined with TRBJ2-1, and TRBD2 aligns with 10 junction nucleotides. This receptor was identified in a woman aged 55-70 years in a cohort exposed to, infected with or recovered from COVID-19 (not recorded which). The CDR3 region has the sequence CASSSTSGRNEQFF. The nucleotides are TGTGCCAGCAGCTCGACTAGCGGGCGGAATGAGCAGTTCTTC.